This T cell receptor (beta chain) comes out of a study of shared clonotypes between healthy human individuals. Splitting of each subset's genomic DNA was done evenly across several immunoSEQ plates. The assay was immunoSEQ multiplex PCR, and TCRdb's table has in-frame clones only and misses some. The table has 600,000 or so clones, 85% to 95% seen once. CD8 cells regarded as naive lacked CD45RO, were positively chosen for CCR7, and omitted terminally differentiated effector memory CD45RA+ cells. Points from the study as a whole: Sampling used blood alone; tissue repertoires probably differ. There were few donors, and this limited the genetic and exposure-history diversity represented.

The CDR3 contains 14 residues. Trimming took 4 bases from V and 5 from J, leaving 17 bases between them. From germline, CDR1 is SQVTM and CDR2 ANQGSEA. Worth noting for this clone: Its target is not known.

The receptor's source is a woman aged 25 to 39 in good health. Material for sequencing was naive CD8+ T cells sorted from blood. This chain links TRBV29-1 with TRBJ1-1, with D tentatively TRBD1 (6 bases). The DNA for the CDR3 is TGCAGCGTTGTGGGGGGGCATGTAGGGACTGAAGCTTTCTTT. This encodes CSVVGGHVGTEAFF.